The 19 T cell receptor beta chains reported below all come from one sample, sequenced in a study of identical twins. TCRdb reprocessed the 5' RACE reads with MiXCR, giving one entry per CDR3 protein. The sample lists under 400,000 distinct CDR3 sequences, around 9.7% seen once, with about 8.1% in the top ten. Specimen: naive T cells sorted from blood. Receptors were obtained from a woman aged 45 to 65 in good health.

This clonotype was seen only a few times. CDR3 DNA sequence: TGTGCCAGCATAGACCGAATCGAGACCCAGTACTTC. Residues: CASIDRIETQYF. The chain is built from TRBV6-5 and TRBJ2-5; D remains unclear. Germline loops: CDR1 MNHEY, CDR2 SVGAGI. The V gene lost 7 bases and the J gene lost 5 bases, with 11 bases spanning the gap. The length of the CDR3 is 12 residues.

A few counts support this clonotype. This chain joins TRBV5-1 and TRBJ1-1, with D tentatively TRBD1 (6 bases). Trimming removed 4 bases from V and 2 bases from J, with 12 bases in between. In germline, CDR1 is SGHRS, CDR2 YFSETQ. The CDR3 consists of 14 residues. CDR3 bases: TGCGCCAGCAGCCCGGGCGGGACAAACACTGAAGCTTTCTTT. It translates to CASSPGGTNTEAFF.

There are a few counts of this clonotype. The V call is TRBV15, the J call TRBJ2-1; D may be TRBD2 (5 bases). Germline V gene lookup returns CDR1 LNHNV and CDR2 YYDKDF (reference sequence). This CDR3 region has 12 residues. The V gene lost 3 bases and the J gene lost 10 bases, with 10 bases spanning the gap. CDR3 region: CATSREESEQFF. For the CDR3, the DNA is TGTGCCACCAGCAGGGAGGAGTCAGAGCAGTTCTTC. Based on the CDR3 plus reference TRBV15 and TRBJ2-1, the full variable domain is DAMVIQNPRYQVTQFGKPVTLSCSQTLNHNVMYWYQQKSSQAPKLLFHYYDKDFNNEADTPDNFQSRRPNTSFCFLDIRSPGLGDTAMYLCATSREESEQFFGPGTRLTVL.

This clonotype has a handful of counts. The CDR3 bases are TGCGCCAGCAGCCCCGGACTAGCGGGCCTCTCTGGGGCCAACGTCCTGACTTTC. Amino acids: CASSPGLAGLSGANVLTF. V usage is TRBV4-1 and J usage is TRBJ2-6, with TRBD2 identical over 11 bases. The ends lost 4 bases at V and 0 bases at J; junction bases unmatched: 5. The CDR3 sequence is 18 residues long. Germline V lookup: CDR1 MGHRA, CDR2 YSYEKL.

The chain has TRBV4-1 and TRBJ1-2; D not resolved. The germline V and J ends were trimmed by 0 bases and 8 bases, with 16 bases remaining between them. The CDR3 runs 15 residues. The germline V gene encodes CDR1 MGHRA and CDR2 YSYEKL. Here the CDR3 reads CASSQDRRIGMGYTF. The DNA for the CDR3 is TGCGCCAGCAGCCAAGATCGGCGTATAGGCATGGGCTACACCTTC.

Only a few counts were recorded for this clonotype. The rearrangement uses TRBV6-4 and TRBJ2-3; 7 bases agree with TRBD2. CDR3 length: 15 residues. J was trimmed by 2 bases and V by 2 bases; bases with no gene match: 4. CDR1 and CDR2 (germline): MRHNA, SNTAGT. The CDR3 protein is CASSDAGATTDTQYF. The CDR3 nucleotides are TGTGCCAGCAGTGACGCGGGAGCTACCACAGATACGCAGTATTTT.

This clonotype was observed a handful of times. The V gene is TRBV7-9, the J gene TRBJ2-1; no clear D. This CDR3 comprises 12 residues. V lost 5 bases, J lost 15 bases, and 17 bases lay in between. Germline assignment: CDR1 SEHNR and CDR2 FQNEAQ (reference sequence). CDR3 sequence reads: CASSPTDPHGFF. The DNA of the CDR3 is TGTGCCAGCAGCCCCACGGACCCCCACGGGTTCTTC.

The rearrangement joins TRBV14 to TRBJ1-1; D remains unclear. Germline V gene lookup returns CDR1 SGHDN and CDR2 FVKESK. This CDR3 is 14 amino acids long. With 5 bases removed from V and 0 bases from J, the gap between germline ends came to 10 bases. DNA for the CDR3: TGTGCCAGCAGCGATGTGGGAATGAACACTGAAGCTTTCTTT. Translating gives CASSDVGMNTEAFF.

This clonotype appeared a few times. This chain joins TRBV25-1 and TRBJ2-3; 10 nucleotides align to TRBD2. Germline values: CDR1 MGHDK, CDR2 SYGVNS. This CDR3 has 14 residues. V was clipped by 8 bases and J by 4 bases; unmatched bases: 6. DNA for the CDR3: TGTGCCAGCTCTAGCGGGAGTTTCGCAGATACGCAGTATTTT. Translating it yields CASSSGSFADTQYF.

This clonotype was counted ten times or more. This sequence joins TRBV20-1 and TRBJ2-4; maybe TRBD1 (6 bases). The CDR3 has 16 residues. V lost 3 bases, J lost 3 bases, and 18 bases lay in between. CDR1 and CDR2 from the germline V gene are DFQATT and SNEGSKA (reference sequence). The chain's CDR3 is CSASPAPGVDKNIQYF. The CDR3 DNA sequence: TGCAGTGCTAGCCCCGCACCAGGGGTGGACAAAAACATTCAGTACTTC.

This clonotype showed up just a few times. V usage is TRBV5-8 and J usage is TRBJ2-1, with 8 bases lining up with TRBD2. This CDR3 spans 18 amino acids. CDR1 is SGHTS, CDR2 YDEGEE, per germline. The V segment lost 9 bases and the J segment 4 bases; nucleotides outside the gene matches: 21. CDR3 in DNA: TGTGCCAACACCCACTTTCCCAGCGGGGGTAATGGGTACAATGAGCAGTTCTTC. This gives the protein CANTHFPSGGNGYNEQFF.

This clonotype showed up many times. The chain employs TRBV20-1 and TRBJ2-3; possibly TRBD1 or TRBD2 for D (5 bases each). The length of the CDR3 is 14 residues. Germline V gene data show CDR1 as DFQATT and CDR2 as SNEGSKA (reference sequence). V was cut by 1 base and J by 4 bases, with 12 bases left in between. The CDR3, as DNA: TGCAGTGCTAGAGTTGGTCGGGGCCCAGATACGCAGTATTTT. Translating gives CSARVGRGPDTQYF.

This clonotype appeared a few times. This sequence joins TRBV7-3 and TRBJ2-1; D uncertain. Germline loops: CDR1 SGHTA, CDR2 FQGTGA. V was pared by 5 bases and J by 6 bases, with 14 bases between. The CDR3 runs to 14 residues. The CDR3 loop is CASSPSGSVNEQFF. DNA of the CDR3: TGTGCCAGCAGCCCCTCTGGGTCCGTCAATGAGCAGTTCTTC.

This clonotype appeared a few times. V is TRBV4-1 and J is TRBJ2-2; TRBD1 agrees at 9 bases. CDR1 is MGHRA, CDR2 YSYEKL, per germline. This CDR3 has 17 amino acids. Trimming removed 0 bases from V and 4 bases from J; junction bases left unmatched: 6. The CDR3 DNA reads TGCGCCAGCAGCCAAGATGGAGGACAGGGGACCACCGGGGAGCTGTTTTTT. This gives the protein CASSQDGGQGTTGELFF.

This clonotype was seen ten or more times. This rearrangement joins TRBV14 to TRBJ2-7; D is possibly TRBD2 (7 bases). Trimming took 6 bases from V and 6 from J, leaving 21 bases between them. There are 15 residues in the CDR3. The germline V gene encodes CDR1 SGHDN and CDR2 FVKESK. The CDR3 nucleotides read TGTGCCAGCAGTTCCTATGGGGGGGCTTCGGTCGAGCAGTACTTC. Protein sequence: CASSSYGGASVEQYF.

This clonotype turned up a few times. The chain uses TRBV12-3 or TRBV12-4 and TRBJ2-1; 8 positions agree with TRBD2. After removal of 7 bases from V and 6 bases from J, the junction contained 14 bases not matched to a gene. The CDR3 runs 16 residues. The CDR3 loop reads CASIPGGEGLSNEQFF. The CDR3 bases are TGTGCCAGCATCCCCGGGGGGGAGGGCCTGAGCAATGAGCAGTTCTTC.

This clonotype occurred many times. The chain combines TRBV5-1 with TRBJ2-1; 8 bases align to TRBD2. This CDR3 is built from 15 residues. With V trimmed by 0 bases and J by 5 bases, 4 bases remained unmatched. Germline loops: CDR1 SGHRS, CDR2 YFSETQ. Written as DNA, the CDR3 is TGCGCCAGCAGCTTGGTAGCGGGGCAGAACAATGAGCAGTTCTTC. Residues: CASSLVAGQNNEQFF.

Ten or more counts support this clonotype. The gene calls are TRBV5-1 and TRBJ2-1; 11 bases are a match to TRBD2. The CDR3 is made up of 14 amino acids. Germline V gene data show CDR1 as SGHRS and CDR2 as YFSETQ. After removal of 4 bases from V and 8 bases from J, the junction contained 5 bases not matched to a gene. CDR3: CASSPTSGSDEQFF. The CDR3 nucleotides read TGCGCCAGCAGCCCTACTAGCGGGAGCGATGAGCAGTTCTTC.

Worth noting for this clonotype: Because the CDR3's place on the DNA is in doubt, the DNA is left out and the CDR3 is given as listed by TCRdb. CDR3 sequence reads: CSVGEGAGTGEFF. This chain connects TRBV29-1 to TRBJ2-1; TRBD1, the D gene given by the table, was not confirmed from the DNA. Including both end residues, the CDR3 is 13 amino acids long. Germline V gene sequence: CDR1 SQVTM, CDR2 ANQGSEA.